The 32 T cell receptor beta chains presented below share a single source sample, sequenced in a study of cytomegalovirus exposure and HLA in healthy donors. PCR used 60 Vbeta primers and 13 Jbeta primers. Sequenced by immunoSEQ multiplex PCR; TCRdb stores in-frame clones only, minus some. Among 150,000 to 200,000 clones listed, 65% to 80% were seen once. The sample comprised PBMCs. The receptors come from a woman between 25 and 40 years old in good health and CMV-seropositive.

The rearrangement uses TRBV4-3 and TRBJ2-2; 10 bases line up with TRBD1. Per germline, CDR1 LGHNA and CDR2 YSLEER. The CDR3 consists of 17 residues. The J segment lost 4 bases and the V segment lost 4 bases, leaving 9 bases of the junction unmatched. The CDR3 DNA sequence: TGCGCCAGCAGCCGCCAATCCGGGACAGGGGCCACCGGGGAGCTGTTTTTT. Translation: CASSRQSGTGATGELFF.

V usage is TRBV6-5 and J usage is TRBJ1-1; TRBD1 might be the D (6 bases). The CDR3 loop spans 14 amino acids. Trimming left V 6 bases short and J 11 bases short, with 22 bases between. The germline gives CDR1 MNHEY, CDR2 SVGAGI. DNA of the CDR3: TGTGCCAGCAGCTTCCGGGCAGGGGATAGTGGGGCTTTCTTT. This encodes CASSFRAGDSGAFF.

The chain combines TRBV28 with TRBJ2-1; 9 bases line up with TRBD1. V dropped 6 bases and J dropped 4; count of bases not matched to a gene: 7. CDR1 is MDHEN and CDR2 is SYDVKM in the germline V gene. This CDR3 region has 15 residues. The CDR3 sequence: CASRVQGAGYNEQFF. CDR3 in DNA: TGTGCCAGCAGGGTACAGGGGGCTGGGTACAATGAGCAGTTCTTC.

CDR3 bases: TGTGCCAGCAGTGAGTGGGGCGGGGGAAATTACGAGCAGTACTTC. It translates to CASSEWGGGNYEQYF. This chain links TRBV6-1 with TRBJ2-7; 7 nucleotides line up with TRBD2. CDR3 size: 15 residues. J was trimmed by 4 bases and V by 3 bases; bases with no gene match: 9. Germline V gene data show CDR1 as MNHNS and CDR2 as SASEGT.

The chain recombines TRBV18 with TRBJ2-3, with D possibly matching TRBD2 (6 bases). The length of the CDR3 is 13 residues. Trimming shortened V by 3 bases and J by 6 bases, and 10 bases separated the two germline ends. The V gene's germline CDR1 is KGHSH and CDR2 LQKENI. The CDR3: CASSPPGEDTQYF. Here the CDR3 DNA reads TGTGCCAGCTCACCCCCGGGGGAGGATACGCAGTATTTT.

This sequence joins TRBV7-3 and TRBJ1-3, with 7 bases matching TRBD1. The V segment lost 5 bases and the J segment 9 bases; nucleotides outside the gene matches: 13. Germline V gene data show CDR1 as SGHTA and CDR2 as FQGTGA. This CDR3 has 15 amino acids. In nucleotides, the CDR3 is TGTGCCAGCAGCCCAGGGGCCCCGACAGGGAGCACCATATATTTT. It specifies CASSPGAPTGSTIYF.

This clone has only a few counts. In the same sample, other DNA sequences code for this CDR3. This chain connects TRBV2 to TRBJ1-3, with D unresolved. The CDR3 length is 12 residues. From germline, CDR1 is SNHLY and CDR2 FYNNEI. V lost 7 bases and J lost 4, with 8 bases in between. The CDR3 nucleotides read TGTGCCAGCACTGGAGGCGGAAACACCATATATTTT. Translating it yields CASTGGGNTIYF. The complete variable domain, with remaining parts taken from reference TRBV2 and TRBJ1-3, reads EPEVTQTPSHQVTQMGQEVILRCVPISNHLYFYWYRQILGQKVEFLVSFYNNEISEKSEIFDDQFSVERPDGSNFTLKIRSTKLEDSAMYFCASTGGGNTIYFGEGSWLTVV.

This clone was counted a single time. The J gene is TRBJ2-7, the V gene TRBV5-1, with D perhaps matching TRBD2 (5 bases). CDR3 length equals 14 residues. Germline V CDR1 and CDR2: SGHRS, YFSETQ. Trimming shortened V by 5 bases and J by 1 base, and 13 bases separated the two germline ends. The CDR3 is CASSWSGFSYEQYF. The CDR3 bases are TGCGCCAGCAGTTGGTCGGGGTTTTCCTACGAGCAGTACTTC.

This chain joins TRBV7-9 and TRBJ1-6; D call uncertain. Between the trimmed V and J ends, which lost 0 bases and 10 bases, there was a span of 7 bases. Germline CDR1 and CDR2: SEHNR and FQNEAQ (reference sequence). The length of the CDR3 is 13 residues. CDR3 in DNA: TGTGCCAGCAGCTTAGCGCTGGAGTCACCCCTCCACTTT. Protein: CASSLALESPLHF.

V usage is TRBV28 and J usage is TRBJ2-7; 10 nucleotides align to TRBD2. V trimming: 6 bases; J trimming: 3 bases; junction bases outside the gene matches: 14. The CDR3 loop spans 17 amino acids. Germline assignment: CDR1 MDHEN and CDR2 SYDVKM. CDR3 amino acids: CASSISLLAGSNYEQYF. CDR3 in DNA: TGTGCCAGCAGCATATCGTTACTAGCGGGGTCCAACTACGAGCAGTACTTC.

This CDR3 reads CASSIPWRGGHEQYF. In nucleotides, the CDR3 is TGTGCCAGTAGTATTCCCTGGAGAGGGGGCCACGAGCAGTACTTC. V gene TRBV19 combines with J gene TRBJ2-7; TRBD1 aligns across 7 bases. Germline values: CDR1 LNHDA, CDR2 SQIVND (reference sequence). The CDR3 extends over 15 amino acids. With 3 bases clipped from V and 5 bases from J, the junction kept 10 bases outside the gene matches.

The chain has TRBV9 and TRBJ1-2; D is undetermined. CDR1 and CDR2 from the germline V gene are SGDLS and YYNGEE. The V and J ends lost 0 bases and 2 bases respectively, with 5 bases between them. The CDR3 totals 13 residues. Written as DNA, the CDR3 is TGTGCCAGCAGCGTAGACGGGAACTATGGCTACACCTTC. It encodes CASSVDGNYGYTF.

This chain connects TRBV19 to TRBJ2-7; 10 bases line up with TRBD1. J lost 6 bases, V lost 5 bases, and 10 bases had no gene match. Germline assignment: CDR1 LNHDA and CDR2 SQIVND (reference sequence). The CDR3 totals 15 residues. The CDR3 loop is CASSSGPGQGLEQYF. The CDR3 DNA reads TGTGCCAGTAGTTCCGGACCGGGACAGGGGCTCGAGCAGTACTTC.

The chain has TRBV5-1 and TRBJ2-6, with no clear D. Trimming took off 5 bases at V and 0 bases at J, with 18 bases between the two ends. The length of the CDR3 is 18 residues. The germline V gene encodes CDR1 SGHRS and CDR2 YFSETQ. The CDR3 nucleotides are TGCGCCAGCAGTACCCGGAGTCTTCCCCTCTCTGGGGCCAACGTCCTGACTTTC. Translating it yields CASSTRSLPLSGANVLTF.

The rearrangement joins TRBV6-6 to TRBJ1-2; the D is unclear. Between the trimmed V and J ends, which lost 2 bases and 3 bases, there was a span of 10 bases. The CDR3 is 14 amino acids. Germline CDR1 reads MNHNY; CDR2 reads SVGAGI (reference sequence). The CDR3 protein is CASSYTGVDYGYTF. In DNA form, the CDR3 reads TGTGCCAGCAGTTACACCGGGGTTGACTATGGCTACACCTTC.

This clone was found once. The chain carries TRBV2 and TRBJ1-5; D gene unclear. Germline V gene lookup returns CDR1 SNHLY and CDR2 FYNNEI. V lost 4 bases to trimming and J lost 8 bases, with 12 bases between them. The CDR3 totals 13 residues. CDR3 sequence (DNA): TGTGCCAGCAGTGCCCCCGGGGAAGAGCCCCAGCATTTT. Translating gives CASSAPGEEPQHF.

The CDR3 sequence is CATSRERAGWTGELFF. CDR3 sequence (DNA): TGTGCCACCAGCAGAGAGCGAGCCGGGTGGACCGGGGAGCTGTTTTTT. V and J are TRBV15 and TRBJ2-2; D uncertain. Germline V CDR1 and CDR2: LNHNV, YYDKDF (reference sequence). There are 16 residues in the CDR3. Deletions cut 0 bases from V and 5 bases from J, with 13 bases between. Based on the CDR3 plus reference TRBV15 and TRBJ2-2, the full variable domain is DAMVIQNPRYQVTQFGKPVTLSCSQTLNHNVMYWYQQKSSQAPKLLFHYYDKDFNNEADTPDNFQSRRPNTSFCFLDIRSPGLGDTAMYLCATSRERAGWTGELFFGEGSRLTVL.

This clone has only a few counts. The chain recombines TRBV11-2 with TRBJ2-2; D gene unclear. The germline V gene has CDR1 SGHAT and CDR2 FQNNGV. V lost 2 bases to trimming and J lost 1 base, with 8 bases between them. This CDR3 comprises 15 residues. The CDR3 loop is CASSLRGQNTGELFF. The CDR3 coding sequence is TGTGCCAGCAGCTTACGTGGGCAGAACACCGGGGAGCTGTTTTTT.

The gene calls are TRBV13 and TRBJ1-2; 7 bases are a match to TRBD1. From germline, CDR1 is PRHDT and CDR2 FYEKMQ (reference sequence). Trimming cost V 5 bases and J 4 bases; bases outside gene matches: 7. The CDR3 spans 14 residues. CDR3 loop: CASSNRGASYGYTF. The CDR3 coding sequence is TGTGCCAGCAGCAACAGGGGCGCTTCCTATGGCTACACCTTC. Supplemented by reference TRBV13 and TRBJ1-2, the full variable domain reads AAGVIQSPRHLIKEKRETATLKCYPIPRHDTVYWYQQGPGQDPQFLISFYEKMQSDKGSIPDRFSAQQFSDYHSELNMSSLELGDSALYFCASSNRGASYGYTFGSGTRLTVV.

CDR3 bases: TGTGCCACCAGCAGGTTTACTAGCGGGGGTTACAATGAGCAGTTCTTC. Protein product: CATSRFTSGGYNEQFF. This rearrangement joins TRBV15 to TRBJ2-1, with 11 bases aligning to TRBD2. The CDR3 covers 16 residues. The germline CDR1 and CDR2 sequences are LNHNV and YYDKDF (reference sequence). V was pared by 3 bases and J by 4 bases, with 5 bases of the junction left unmatched.

The CDR3 DNA reads as TGTGCCAGTAGTATAGATCACGCAGGGCTACCCTACGAGCAGTACTTC. It specifies CASSIDHAGLPYEQYF. This chain links TRBV19 with TRBJ2-7, with TRBD1 as a possible D gene (5 bases). Trimming left V 0 bases short and J 2 bases short, with 14 bases between. Per the germline V gene, CDR1 is LNHDA and CDR2 is SQIVND (reference sequence). The CDR3 runs to 16 residues.

The V call is TRBV6-1, the J call TRBJ1-1; no clear D. Trimming took off 4 bases at V and 3 bases at J, with 15 bases between the two ends. CDR3 size: 15 residues. Germline values: CDR1 MNHNS, CDR2 SASEGT. The CDR3 DNA reads as TGTGCCAGCAGTGTCTCCGGGAGGAGGGACACTGAAGCTTTCTTT. This encodes CASSVSGRRDTEAFF.

This clone was picked up one time. The chain links TRBV5-1 to TRBJ2-3; weak D call: TRBD2 (6 bases). CDR1 and CDR2 (germline): SGHRS, YFSETQ. The CDR3 totals 15 residues. Trimming took off 0 bases at V and 2 bases at J, with 10 bases between the two ends. CDR3 nucleotide sequence: TGCGCCAGCAGCTTGGCCGGGAGCTACACAGATACGCAGTATTTT. It specifies CASSLAGSYTDTQYF. The full variable domain, with the rest looked up from reference TRBV5-1 and TRBJ2-3, is KAGVTQTPRYLIKTRGQQVTLSCSPISGHRSVSWYQQTPGQGLQFLFEYFSETQRNKGNFPGRFSGRQFSNSRSEMNVSTLELGDSALYLCASSLAGSYTDTQYFGPGTRLTVL.

In its sample, this clone was seen once. The V call is TRBV25-1, the J call TRBJ2-2; D perhaps matches TRBD1 (5 bases). From germline, CDR1 is MGHDK and CDR2 SYGVNS. V lost 10 bases to trimming and J lost 5 bases, with 20 bases between them. The CDR3 has 15 amino acids. The CDR3 is CATRPATGPTGELFF. CDR3 sequence (DNA): TGTGCCACCCGGCCGGCAACAGGACCGACCGGGGAGCTGTTTTTT.

This clone was observed once. The chain combines TRBV5-1 with TRBJ2-3; 7 nucleotides agree with TRBD1. This CDR3 is built from 16 residues. The V gene's germline CDR1 is SGHRS and CDR2 YFSETQ. After removal of 0 bases from V and 1 base from J, the junction contained 5 bases not matched to a gene. In DNA form, the CDR3 reads TGCGCCAGCAGCTTGGAGCCAGGGGGAGGCACAGATACGCAGTATTTT. Translated: CASSLEPGGGTDTQYF.

The rearrangement joins TRBV4-3 to TRBJ2-7; TRBD1 matches at 9 bases. J was trimmed by 1 base and V by 4 bases; bases with no gene match: 5. The germline CDR1 and CDR2 sequences are LGHNA and YSLEER. This CDR3 has 15 amino acids. CDR3 in amino acids: CASSLSGTGSYEQYF. DNA of the CDR3: TGCGCCAGCAGCCTCTCCGGGACAGGGTCCTACGAGCAGTACTTC.

This clone was seen a few times. This chain links TRBV5-6 with TRBJ2-7; 8 nucleotides agree with TRBD2. With 5 bases clipped from V and 4 bases from J, the junction kept 2 bases outside the gene matches. Germline-derived CDR1 and CDR2 are SGHDT and YYEEEE. The CDR3 totals 12 residues. The CDR3 sequence: CASRRGGYEQYF. CDR3 coding DNA: TGTGCCAGCAGACGGGGGGGATACGAGCAGTACTTC.

The J gene is TRBJ2-7, the V gene TRBV6-5; maybe TRBD1 (5 bases). This CDR3 is built from 14 residues. Germline CDR1 and CDR2: MNHEY and SVGAGI. V lost 3 bases and J 4 bases, leaving 13 bases between the germline ends. CDR3 coding DNA: TGTGCCAGCAGTTATTCCAAAGGGGCGTACGAGCAGTACTTC. Translation gives CASSYSKGAYEQYF.

With respect to this clone: The junction does not match germline at one end; this may be a read error. The V gene is TRBV2, the J gene TRBJ1-3; TRBD1 agrees at 7 bases. The germline V gene has CDR1 SNHLY and CDR2 FYNNEI. There are 15 residues in the CDR3. CDR3 nucleotides: TGTGCCAGCAGTCGGGACAGACCTGCTGGAAACATCATATATTTT. This translates into CASSRDRPAGNIIYF.

V gene TRBV10-3 combines with J gene TRBJ1-1, with a weak D call TRBD1 (5 bases). Germline CDR1 reads ENHRY; CDR2 reads SYGVKD. Trimming removed 6 bases at V and 6 bases at J, with 8 bases between. CDR3 length: 11 residues. The CDR3 DNA sequence: TGTGCCATCAGGGCAGGGCCTGAAGCTTTCTTT. Amino acids: CAIRAGPEAFF.

The chain carries TRBV7-8 and TRBJ2-5, with D possibly TRBD2 on 5 matching bases. The CDR3 covers 15 residues. V was cut by 3 bases and J by 4 bases, with 15 bases left in between. CDR1 and CDR2 (germline): SGHVS, FQNEAQ. As DNA, the CDR3 is TGTGCCAGCAGCTTTCAGCCTAGCAGTGGAGAGACCCAGTACTTC. Translated, it gives CASSFQPSSGETQYF.

This chain links TRBV9 with TRBJ2-1, with TRBD2 as a possible D gene (7 bases). V dropped 2 bases and J dropped 2 bases, with 17 bases sitting between them. This CDR3 spans 17 amino acids. CDR1 SGDLS and CDR2 YYNGEE come from the germline V gene. CDR3 sequence: CASSVRGGASAYNEQFF. The DNA for the CDR3 is TGTGCCAGCAGCGTGCGAGGGGGGGCTAGCGCCTACAATGAGCAGTTCTTC. Full variable domain (remainder filled in from reference TRBV9 and TRBJ2-1): DSGVTQTPKHLITATGQRVTLRCSPRSGDLSVYWYQQSLDQGLQFLIQYYNGEERAKGNILERFSAQQFPDLHSELNLSSLELGDSALYFCASSVRGGASAYNEQFFGPGTRLTVL.